The following is a T cell receptor beta chain sequence with its context. Its target is unknown. The data were taken from a study of somatic mutations in cytotoxic T cells in rheumatoid arthritis. Study at large: Patient blood, roughly 31 ml in EDTA, was obtained immediately after diagnosis and prior to the start of any treatment.

Repertoires were generated with immunoSEQ multiplex PCR, while TCRdb's copy carries only in-frame clones and drops some. This table holds about 20,000 clones, 85% found once. The study's findings and limits: Antigens targeted by the expanded CD8+ clones were unknown.

CDR1 is MNHEY and CDR2 is SVGAGI in the germline V gene. The CDR3 totals 14 residues. The V gene end was trimmed by 9 bases and the J gene end by 5 bases; junction bases not matched to a gene: 11. What was sequenced was CD8+ T cells sorted from blood. The receptor was isolated from a woman aged 40 to 50 with rheumatoid arthritis. The rearrangement links TRBV6-5 to TRBJ2-7; the match to TRBD1 covers 9 bases. DNA of the CDR3: TGTGCCAGTAGGCCCCGGGACAGGGTGGACGAGCAGTACTTC. This encodes CASRPRDRVDEQYF.